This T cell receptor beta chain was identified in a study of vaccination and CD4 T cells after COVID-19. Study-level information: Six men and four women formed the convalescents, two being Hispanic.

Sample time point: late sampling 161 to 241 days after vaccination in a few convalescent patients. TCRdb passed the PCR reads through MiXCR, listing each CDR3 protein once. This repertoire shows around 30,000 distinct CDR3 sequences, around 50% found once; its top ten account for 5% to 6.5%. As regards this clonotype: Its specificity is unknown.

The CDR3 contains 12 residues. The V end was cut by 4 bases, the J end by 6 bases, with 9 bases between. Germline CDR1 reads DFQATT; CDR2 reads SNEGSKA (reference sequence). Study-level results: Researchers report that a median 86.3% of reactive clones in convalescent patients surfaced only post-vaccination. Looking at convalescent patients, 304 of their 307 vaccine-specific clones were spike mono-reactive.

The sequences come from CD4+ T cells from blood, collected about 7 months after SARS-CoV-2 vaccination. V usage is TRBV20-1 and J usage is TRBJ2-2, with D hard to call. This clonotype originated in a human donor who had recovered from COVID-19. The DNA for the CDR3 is TGCAGTGCTAAAAGGAGCCCCGGGGAGCTGTTTTTT. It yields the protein CSAKRSPGELFF.